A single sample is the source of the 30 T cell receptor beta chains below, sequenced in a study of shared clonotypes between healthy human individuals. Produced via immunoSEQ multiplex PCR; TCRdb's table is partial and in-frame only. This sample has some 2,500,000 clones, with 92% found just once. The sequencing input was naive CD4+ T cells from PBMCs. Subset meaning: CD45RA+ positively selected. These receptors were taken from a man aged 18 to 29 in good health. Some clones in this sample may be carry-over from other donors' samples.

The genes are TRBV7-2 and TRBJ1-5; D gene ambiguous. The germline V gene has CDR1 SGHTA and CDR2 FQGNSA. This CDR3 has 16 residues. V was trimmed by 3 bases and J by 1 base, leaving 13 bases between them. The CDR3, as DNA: TGTGCCAGCAGCTTGCGGCCCGTTGGAAGCAATCAGCCCCAGCATTTT. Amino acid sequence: CASSLRPVGSNQPQHF.

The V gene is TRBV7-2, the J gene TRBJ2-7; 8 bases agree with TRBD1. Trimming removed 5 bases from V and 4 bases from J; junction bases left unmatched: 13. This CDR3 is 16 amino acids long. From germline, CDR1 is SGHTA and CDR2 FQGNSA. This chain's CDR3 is CASSMNPGGWGYEQYF. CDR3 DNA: TGTGCCAGCAGCATGAATCCAGGGGGCTGGGGATACGAGCAGTACTTC.

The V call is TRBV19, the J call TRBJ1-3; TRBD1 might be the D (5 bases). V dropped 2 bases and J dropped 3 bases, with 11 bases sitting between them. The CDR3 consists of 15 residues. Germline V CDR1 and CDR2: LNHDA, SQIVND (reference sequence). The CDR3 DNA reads TGTGCCAGTAGTATACTAACAGGCCGTGGAAACACCATATATTTT. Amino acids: CASSILTGRGNTIYF.

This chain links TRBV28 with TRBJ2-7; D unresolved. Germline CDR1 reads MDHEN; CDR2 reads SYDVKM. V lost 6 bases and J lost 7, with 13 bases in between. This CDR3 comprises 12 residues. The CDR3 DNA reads TGTGCCAGCAGCCTGACGACCCGGGAGCAGTACTTC. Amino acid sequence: CASSLTTREQYF.

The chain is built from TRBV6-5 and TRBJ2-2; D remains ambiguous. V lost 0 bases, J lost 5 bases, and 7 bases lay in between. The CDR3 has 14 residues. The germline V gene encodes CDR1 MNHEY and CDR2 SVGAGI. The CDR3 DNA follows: TGTGCCAGCAGTTACTCGTGGGGAACCGGGGAGCTGTTTTTT. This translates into CASSYSWGTGELFF.

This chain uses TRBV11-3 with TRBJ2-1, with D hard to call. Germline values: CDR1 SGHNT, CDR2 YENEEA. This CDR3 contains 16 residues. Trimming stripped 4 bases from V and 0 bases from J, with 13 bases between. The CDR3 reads CASSSSVASSYNEQFF. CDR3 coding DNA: TGTGCCAGCAGCTCCTCCGTTGCTAGCTCCTACAATGAGCAGTTCTTC.

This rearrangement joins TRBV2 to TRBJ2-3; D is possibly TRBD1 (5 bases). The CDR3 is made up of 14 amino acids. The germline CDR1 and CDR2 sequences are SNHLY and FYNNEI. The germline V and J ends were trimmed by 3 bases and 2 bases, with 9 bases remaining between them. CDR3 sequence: CASSEGPLTDTQYF. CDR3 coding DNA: TGTGCCAGCAGTGAGGGGCCCCTCACAGATACGCAGTATTTT.

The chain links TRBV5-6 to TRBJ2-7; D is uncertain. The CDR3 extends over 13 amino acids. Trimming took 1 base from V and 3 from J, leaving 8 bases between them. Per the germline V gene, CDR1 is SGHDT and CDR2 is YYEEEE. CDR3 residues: CASSLFKHYEQYF. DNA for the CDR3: TGTGCCAGCAGCTTGTTCAAACACTACGAGCAGTACTTC.

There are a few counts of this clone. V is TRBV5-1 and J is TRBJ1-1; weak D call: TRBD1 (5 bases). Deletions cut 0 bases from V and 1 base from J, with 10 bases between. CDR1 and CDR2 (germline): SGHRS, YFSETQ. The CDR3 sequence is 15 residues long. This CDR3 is CASSLDGGSNTEAFF. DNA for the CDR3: TGCGCCAGCAGCTTGGATGGGGGATCGAACACTGAAGCTTTCTTT.

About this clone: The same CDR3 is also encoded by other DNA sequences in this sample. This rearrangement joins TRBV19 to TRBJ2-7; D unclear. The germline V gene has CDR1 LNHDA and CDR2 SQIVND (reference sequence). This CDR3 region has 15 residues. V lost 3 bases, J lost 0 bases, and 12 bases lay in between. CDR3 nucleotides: TGTGCCAGTAGTATCCGGACCGAAAGCTCCTACGAGCAGTACTTC. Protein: CASSIRTESSYEQYF.

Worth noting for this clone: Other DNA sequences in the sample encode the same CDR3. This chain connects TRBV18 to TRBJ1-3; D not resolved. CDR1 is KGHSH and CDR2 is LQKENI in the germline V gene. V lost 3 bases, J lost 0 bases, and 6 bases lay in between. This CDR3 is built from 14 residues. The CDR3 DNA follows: TGTGCCAGCTCACCCAGACTCTCTGGAAACACCATATATTTT. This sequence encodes CASSPRLSGNTIYF.

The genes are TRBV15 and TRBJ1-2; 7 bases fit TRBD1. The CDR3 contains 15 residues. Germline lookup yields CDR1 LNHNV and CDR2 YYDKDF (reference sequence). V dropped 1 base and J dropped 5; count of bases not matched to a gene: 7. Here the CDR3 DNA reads TGTGCCACCAGCAGAGCCCTGACAGGGAGATATGGCTACACCTTC. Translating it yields CATSRALTGRYGYTF.

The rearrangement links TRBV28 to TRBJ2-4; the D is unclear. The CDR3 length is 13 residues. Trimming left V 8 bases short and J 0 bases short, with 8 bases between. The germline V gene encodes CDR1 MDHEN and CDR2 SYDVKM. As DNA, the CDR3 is TGTGCCAGCGCCGTCGTAGCCAAAAACATTCAGTACTTC. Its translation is CASAVVAKNIQYF.

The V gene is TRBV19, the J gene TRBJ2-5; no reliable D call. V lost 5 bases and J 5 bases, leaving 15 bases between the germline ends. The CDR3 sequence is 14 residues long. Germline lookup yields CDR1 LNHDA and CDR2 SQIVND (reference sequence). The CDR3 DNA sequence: TGTGCCAGTAGTGCCGGCCAAGAGATGGAGACCCAGTACTTC. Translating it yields CASSAGQEMETQYF. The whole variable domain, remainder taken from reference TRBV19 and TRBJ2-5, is DGGITQSPKYLFRKEGQNVTLSCEQNLNHDAMYWYRQDPGQGLRLIYYSQIVNDFQKGDIAEGYSVSREKKESFPLTVTSAQKNPTAFYLCASSAGQEMETQYFGPGTRLLVL.

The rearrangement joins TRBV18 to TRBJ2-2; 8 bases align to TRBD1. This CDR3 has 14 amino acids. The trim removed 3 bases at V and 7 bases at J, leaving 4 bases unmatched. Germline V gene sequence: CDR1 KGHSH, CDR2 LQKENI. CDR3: CASSPLQGVGELFF. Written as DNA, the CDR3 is TGTGCCAGCTCACCCTTACAGGGGGTCGGGGAGCTGTTTTTT. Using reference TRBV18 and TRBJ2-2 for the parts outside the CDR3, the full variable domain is NAGVMQNPRHLVRRRGQEARLRCSPMKGHSHVYWYRQLPEEGLKFMVYLQKENIIDESGMPKERFSAEFPKEGPSILRIQQVVRGDSAAYFCASSPLQGVGELFFGEGSRLTVL.

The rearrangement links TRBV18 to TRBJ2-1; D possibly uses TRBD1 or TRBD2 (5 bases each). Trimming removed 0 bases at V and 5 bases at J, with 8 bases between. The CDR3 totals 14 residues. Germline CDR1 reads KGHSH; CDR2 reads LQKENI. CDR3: CASSPPGPNNEQFF. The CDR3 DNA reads TGTGCCAGCTCACCACCGGGACCCAACAATGAGCAGTTCTTC. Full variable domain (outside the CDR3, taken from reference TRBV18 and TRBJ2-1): NAGVMQNPRHLVRRRGQEARLRCSPMKGHSHVYWYRQLPEEGLKFMVYLQKENIIDESGMPKERFSAEFPKEGPSILRIQQVVRGDSAAYFCASSPPGPNNEQFFGPGTRLTVL.

CDR3 coding DNA: TGTGCCAGCAGTTTGCCAGGGAGGAGCGCTGAAGCTTTCTTT. This codes for CASSLPGRSAEAFF. V usage is TRBV28 and J usage is TRBJ1-1, with D possibly TRBD1 on 5 matching bases. V lost 3 bases and J 6 bases, leaving 14 bases between the germline ends. CDR1 is MDHEN, CDR2 SYDVKM, per germline. The CDR3 sequence is 14 residues long.

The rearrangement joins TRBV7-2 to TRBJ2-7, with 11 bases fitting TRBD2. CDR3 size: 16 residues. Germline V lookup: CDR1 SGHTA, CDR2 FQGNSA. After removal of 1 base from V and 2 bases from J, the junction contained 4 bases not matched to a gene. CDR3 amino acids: CASSLGASGRPYEQYF. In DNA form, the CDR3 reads TGTGCCAGCAGCTTAGGTGCTAGCGGGAGGCCCTACGAGCAGTACTTC.

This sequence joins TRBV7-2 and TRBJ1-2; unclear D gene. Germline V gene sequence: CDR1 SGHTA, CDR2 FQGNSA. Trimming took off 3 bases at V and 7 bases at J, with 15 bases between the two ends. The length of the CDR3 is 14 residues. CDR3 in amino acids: CASSFGQEGGGYTF. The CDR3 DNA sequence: TGTGCCAGCAGCTTTGGTCAGGAGGGAGGTGGCTACACCTTC.

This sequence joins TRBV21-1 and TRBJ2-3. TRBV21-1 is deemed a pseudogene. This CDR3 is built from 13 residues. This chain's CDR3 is CASSNTVPDTQYF. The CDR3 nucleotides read TGTGCCAGCAGCAACACCGTACCAGATACGCAGTATTTT.

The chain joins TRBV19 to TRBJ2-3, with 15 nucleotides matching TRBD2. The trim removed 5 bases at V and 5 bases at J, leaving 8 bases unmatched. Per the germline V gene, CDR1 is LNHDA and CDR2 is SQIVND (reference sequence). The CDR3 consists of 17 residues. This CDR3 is CASSRTSGRAGGDTQYF. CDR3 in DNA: TGTGCCAGTAGTCGGACTAGCGGGAGGGCCGGTGGAGATACGCAGTATTTT.

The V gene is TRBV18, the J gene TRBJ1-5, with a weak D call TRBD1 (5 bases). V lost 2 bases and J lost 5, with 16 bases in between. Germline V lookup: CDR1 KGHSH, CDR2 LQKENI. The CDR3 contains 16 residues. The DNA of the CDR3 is TGTGCCAGCTCACCAACGCCCCGGGACGGGGATCAGCCCCAGCATTTT. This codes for CASSPTPRDGDQPQHF.

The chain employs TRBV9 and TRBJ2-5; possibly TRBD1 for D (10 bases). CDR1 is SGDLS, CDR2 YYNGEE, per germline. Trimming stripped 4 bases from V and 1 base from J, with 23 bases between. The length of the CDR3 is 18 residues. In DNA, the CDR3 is TGTGCCAGCAGCAAGACAGGGGGCGGGAGGGCCCTCCAAGAGACCCAGTACTTC. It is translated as CASSKTGGGRALQETQYF.

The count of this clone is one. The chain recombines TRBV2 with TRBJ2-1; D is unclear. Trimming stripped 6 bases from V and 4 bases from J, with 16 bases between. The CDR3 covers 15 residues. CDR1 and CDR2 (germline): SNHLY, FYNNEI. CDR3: CASRPDTLNYNEQFF. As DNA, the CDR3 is TGTGCCAGCAGGCCCGACACCCTCAATTACAATGAGCAGTTCTTC.

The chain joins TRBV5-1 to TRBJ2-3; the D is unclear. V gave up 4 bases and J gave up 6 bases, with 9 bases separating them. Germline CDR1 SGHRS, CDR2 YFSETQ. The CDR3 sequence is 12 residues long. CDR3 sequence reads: CASSPVMDTQYF. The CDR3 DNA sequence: TGCGCCAGCAGCCCAGTGATGGATACGCAGTATTTT.

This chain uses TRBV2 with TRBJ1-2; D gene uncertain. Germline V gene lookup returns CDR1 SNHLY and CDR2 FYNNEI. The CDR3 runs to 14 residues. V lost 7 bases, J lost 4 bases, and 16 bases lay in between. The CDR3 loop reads CASTRSPKLYGYTF. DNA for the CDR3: TGTGCCAGCACCCGGTCCCCAAAACTCTATGGCTACACCTTC. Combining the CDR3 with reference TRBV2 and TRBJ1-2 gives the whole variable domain EPEVTQTPSHQVTQMGQEVILRCVPISNHLYFYWYRQILGQKVEFLVSFYNNEISEKSEIFDDQFSVERPDGSNFTLKIRSTKLEDSAMYFCASTRSPKLYGYTFGSGTRLTVV.

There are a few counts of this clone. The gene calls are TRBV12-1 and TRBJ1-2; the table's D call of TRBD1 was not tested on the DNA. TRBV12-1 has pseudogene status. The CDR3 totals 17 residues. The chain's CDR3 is CASSTYLWDRGNYGYTF. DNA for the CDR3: TGTGCCAGCAGCACCTATCTCTGGGACAGGGGTAACTATGGCTACACCTTC.

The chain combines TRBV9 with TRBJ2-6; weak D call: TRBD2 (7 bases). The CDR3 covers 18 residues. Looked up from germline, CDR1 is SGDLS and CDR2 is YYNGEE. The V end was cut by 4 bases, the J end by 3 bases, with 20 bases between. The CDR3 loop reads CASSPRGGGPYGANVLTF. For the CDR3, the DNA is TGTGCCAGCAGCCCCCGGGGAGGGGGGCCGTATGGGGCCAACGTCCTGACTTTC.

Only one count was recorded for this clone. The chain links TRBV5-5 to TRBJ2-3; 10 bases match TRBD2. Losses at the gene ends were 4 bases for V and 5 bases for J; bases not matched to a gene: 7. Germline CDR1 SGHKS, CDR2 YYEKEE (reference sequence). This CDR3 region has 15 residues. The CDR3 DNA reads TGTGCCAGCAGCGACGCTAGCGGGAGTATAGATACGCAGTATTTT. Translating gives CASSDASGSIDTQYF.

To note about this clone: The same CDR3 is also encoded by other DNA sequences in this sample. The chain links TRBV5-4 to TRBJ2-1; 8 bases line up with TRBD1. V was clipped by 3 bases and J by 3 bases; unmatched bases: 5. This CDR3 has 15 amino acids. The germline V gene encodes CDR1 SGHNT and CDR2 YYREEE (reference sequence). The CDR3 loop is CASSSPGGGYNEQFF. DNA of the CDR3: TGTGCCAGCAGCTCCCCAGGGGGCGGCTACAATGAGCAGTTCTTC.